The 19 T cell receptor beta chains presented below share a single source sample, sequenced in a study of T cell changes during pregnancy in multiple sclerosis. Assay used: immunoSEQ multiplex PCR; TCRdb lists only in-frame clones, some missing. The sample shows around 66,000 clones, around 90% of them seen only once. Sequenced material: peripheral blood, taken in the first trimester of pregnancy. All receptors derive from a female donor in good health, enrolled as a control in a pregnancy study.

The V and J genes are TRBV9 and TRBJ2-1; no definite D call. Germline V gives CDR1 SGDLS, CDR2 YYNGEE. Trimming removed 4 bases from V and 8 bases from J, with 10 bases in between. The CDR3 loop spans 12 amino acids. DNA for the CDR3: TGTGCCAGCAGCCCCCCCCGGGATGAGCAGTTCTTC. It is translated as CASSPPRDEQFF.

The V call is TRBV25-1, the J call TRBJ1-2, with 7 bases that match TRBD1. V gave up 6 bases and J gave up 6 bases; unmatched junction bases: 7. Looked up from germline, CDR1 is MGHDK and CDR2 is SYGVNS. The length of the CDR3 is 13 residues. CDR3: CASRMTGTDGYTF. The CDR3 DNA follows: TGTGCCAGCAGGATGACAGGGACGGATGGCTACACCTTC.

The chain couples TRBV2 to TRBJ2-5; 8 positions agree with TRBD2. The J segment lost 5 bases and the V segment lost 4 bases, leaving 9 bases of the junction unmatched. The length of the CDR3 is 15 residues. Germline V gene data show CDR1 as SNHLY and CDR2 as FYNNEI. CDR3 in DNA: TGTGCCAGCAGTGGGCTAGCGGGCCGGGGGGAGACCCAGTACTTC. Translated: CASSGLAGRGETQYF.

The chain joins TRBV19 to TRBJ2-1; D not resolved. The length of the CDR3 is 14 residues. The V and J ends lost 0 bases and 3 bases respectively, with 6 bases between them. Germline CDR1 and CDR2: LNHDA and SQIVND (reference sequence). The CDR3 loop is CASSIDSNYNEQFF. CDR3 in DNA: TGTGCCAGTAGTATAGATTCAAACTACAATGAGCAGTTCTTC.

The V and J genes are TRBV7-3 and TRBJ1-5, with D possibly TRBD1 on 6 matching bases. Germline values: CDR1 SGHTA, CDR2 FQGTGA. V was shortened by 5 bases and J by 5 bases, with 16 bases between the two germline ends. The CDR3 covers 15 residues. The CDR3 DNA sequence: TGTGCCAGCAGCCCGATTCAGGGGTGCGATCAGCCCCAGCATTTT. It codes for CASSPIQGCDQPQHF. The whole variable domain, remainder taken from reference TRBV7-3 and TRBJ1-5, is GAGVSQTPSNKVTEKGKYVELRCDPISGHTALYWYRQSLGQGPEFLIYFQGTGAADDSGLPNDRFFAVRPEGSVSTLKIQRTERGDSAVYLCASSPIQGCDQPQHFGDGTRLSIL.

This rearrangement joins TRBV5-8 to TRBJ1-1, with D unclear. Per germline, CDR1 SGHTS and CDR2 YDEGEE. Trimming cost V 0 bases and J 6 bases, with 3 bases left between them. The CDR3 extends over 11 amino acids. DNA for the CDR3: TGTGCCAGCAGCTTGGGGCCTGAAGCTTTCTTT. The encoded protein is CASSLGPEAFF.

The chain links TRBV5-1 to TRBJ2-6; TRBD2 is a possible D gene (5 bases). CDR1 and CDR2 (germline): SGHRS, YFSETQ. Trimming removed 1 base at V and 3 bases at J, with 8 bases between. The CDR3 is made up of 15 amino acids. As DNA, the CDR3 is TGCGCCAGCAGCTTGAGCGGCGATGGGGCCAACGTCCTGACTTTC. Translated, it gives CASSLSGDGANVLTF. The complete variable domain, with remaining parts taken from reference TRBV5-1 and TRBJ2-6, reads KAGVTQTPRYLIKTRGQQVTLSCSPISGHRSVSWYQQTPGQGLQFLFEYFSETQRNKGNFPGRFSGRQFSNSRSEMNVSTLELGDSALYLCASSLSGDGANVLTFGAGSRLTVL.

The chain uses TRBV11-1 and TRBJ2-5; no reliable D call. CDR1 is SGHAT, CDR2 FQDESV, per germline (reference sequence). V was clipped by 2 bases and J by 3 bases, with 16 bases between them. There are 16 residues in the CDR3. CDR3 residues: CASSLLVGWQEETQYF. The CDR3 nucleotides read TGTGCCAGCAGCTTATTAGTTGGTTGGCAGGAAGAGACCCAGTACTTC.

This chain joins TRBV19 and TRBJ1-2, with 9 bases identical to TRBD1. Unmatched junction bases numbered 12, after V lost 5 bases and J lost 5 bases. CDR3 length: 16 residues. CDR1 LNHDA and CDR2 SQIVND come from the germline V gene (reference sequence). The CDR3 loop reads CASSPSTGGAGYGYTF. CDR3 DNA: TGTGCCAGTAGTCCCTCAACAGGGGGCGCAGGTTATGGCTACACCTTC.

The V gene is TRBV19, the J gene TRBJ1-1; D call uncertain. Per the germline V gene, CDR1 is LNHDA and CDR2 is SQIVND (reference sequence). V shed 6 bases and J shed 0 bases, with 11 bases lying between them. This CDR3 is 14 amino acids long. CDR3: CASRSGFLNTEAFF. CDR3 coding DNA: TGTGCCAGTAGATCCGGTTTCTTGAACACTGAAGCTTTCTTT.

The CDR3 region is CASSPRQGDEQYF. CDR3 sequence (DNA): TGCGCCAGCAGCCCCCGACAGGGAGACGAGCAGTACTTC. The V and J genes are TRBV4-1 and TRBJ2-7; 7 bases fit TRBD1. The CDR3 is 13 residues long. The V gene's germline CDR1 is MGHRA and CDR2 YSYEKL. Losses at the gene ends were 4 bases for V and 5 bases for J; bases not matched to a gene: 5.

J is TRBJ1-5 and V is TRBV28; D perhaps matches TRBD1 (5 bases). Germline V gene data show CDR1 as MDHEN and CDR2 as SYDVKM. Trimming left V 6 bases short and J 6 bases short, with 9 bases between. CDR3 length equals 12 residues. CDR3: CASRGEGQPQHF. In DNA form, the CDR3 reads TGTGCCAGCAGGGGGGAGGGTCAGCCCCAGCATTTT.

The chain uses TRBV5-1 and TRBJ1-5, with 7 bases that match TRBD1. Looked up from germline, CDR1 is SGHRS and CDR2 is YFSETQ. The CDR3 totals 15 residues. J was trimmed by 0 bases and V by 4 bases; bases with no gene match: 4. The CDR3 sequence is CASSPGTDSNQPQHF. CDR3 nucleotide sequence: TGCGCCAGCAGCCCCGGGACAGATAGCAATCAGCCCCAGCATTTT.

The chain joins TRBV28 to TRBJ1-4, with D possibly TRBD1 on 6 matching bases. CDR1 is MDHEN, CDR2 SYDVKM, per germline. With 5 bases removed from V and 14 bases from J, the gap between germline ends came to 15 bases. The CDR3 is 12 amino acids. The CDR3 coding sequence is TGTGCCAGCAGTCTCAAACAGGGACGGCTGTTTTTT. It yields the protein CASSLKQGRLFF. Complete variable domain (other parts from reference TRBV28 and TRBJ1-4): DVKVTQSSRYLVKRTGEKVFLECVQDMDHENMFWYRQDPGLGLRLIYFSYDVKMKEKGDIPEGYSVSREKKERFSLILESASTNQTSMYLCASSLKQGRLFFGSGTQLSVL.

The chain employs TRBV5-1 and TRBJ2-7, with 8 bases identical to TRBD1. V shed 4 bases and J 1 base; nucleotides not matched to a gene: 7. The germline V gene has CDR1 SGHRS and CDR2 YFSETQ. The CDR3 consists of 15 residues. Written as DNA, the CDR3 is TGCGCCAGCAGCCGAGATGGACAGGGTTCCTACGAGCAGTACTTC. Its translation is CASSRDGQGSYEQYF.

The chain couples TRBV5-8 to TRBJ2-1, with 8 positions matching TRBD2. The CDR3 loop spans 17 amino acids. Unmatched junction bases numbered 7, after V lost 2 bases and J lost 0 bases. Per germline, CDR1 SGHTS and CDR2 YDEGEE. The CDR3 DNA follows: TGTGCCAGCAGCTTTCAACTAGCGGTGGTCTCCTACAATGAGCAGTTCTTC. This gives the protein CASSFQLAVVSYNEQFF.

The chain links TRBV9 to TRBJ1-3; 9 bases are shared with TRBD1. CDR1 is SGDLS, CDR2 YYNGEE, per germline. J lost 4 bases, V lost 4 bases, and 9 bases had no gene match. The CDR3 spans 16 residues. CDR3 amino acids: CASSTPGQGAGNTIYF. The CDR3 nucleotides are TGTGCCAGCAGCACCCCGGGACAGGGTGCAGGAAACACCATATATTTT.

This clone showed up just once. This sequence joins TRBV9 and TRBJ2-1; the match to TRBD2 covers 11 bases. Germline lookup yields CDR1 SGDLS and CDR2 YYNGEE. This CDR3 comprises 14 residues. J lost 5 bases, V lost 4 bases, and 2 bases had no gene match. The CDR3 here is CASSFSGGDNEQFF. In nucleotides, the CDR3 is TGTGCCAGCAGCTTTAGCGGGGGGGACAATGAGCAGTTCTTC.

Here the CDR3 reads CASSHLPGHEQYF. The CDR3 DNA reads TGCGCCAGCAGCCACTTGCCAGGGCACGAGCAGTACTTC. V gene TRBV4-3 combines with J gene TRBJ2-7; D is perhaps TRBD1 (5 bases). Trimming removed 3 bases from V and 5 bases from J, with 11 bases in between. Germline V gene sequence: CDR1 LGHNA, CDR2 YSLEER. The CDR3 totals 13 residues.